This is a list of T cell receptor beta chains from one sample in a study of cytomegalovirus exposure and HLA in healthy donors. The table came from immunoSEQ multiplex PCR; TCRdb's copy has only in-frame clones and leaves some out. The table shows some 200,000 clones, with around 84% occurring only once. Material: PBMCs. The receptors were gathered from a woman aged 18 to 35 in good health and CMV-seronegative. CDR3s include the opening cysteine and the closing phenylalanine or tryptophan. D genes are given only for firm matches. Size is stated for part of the rows, as once, few or many counts, or as a class when the clone is expanded.

TRBD1	TRBJ1-5	TRBV5-6	-	CASSLKTGNQPQHF	TGTGCCAGCAGCTTGAAGACAGGGAACCAGCCCCAGCATTTT
-	TRBJ2-1	TRBV27	-	CASSPTYNEQFF	TGTGCCAGCAGCCCGACTTACAATGAGCAGTTCTTC
TRBD1	TRBJ1-4	TRBV7-9	-	CSSSPTDDRGLRKLFF	TGTTCCAGCAGCCCAACTGATGACAGGGGGCTGAGAAAACTGTTTTTT
-	TRBJ1-2	TRBV30	-	CAWSVLGAHGYTF	TGTGCCTGGAGTGTACTGGGGGCGCATGGCTACACCTTC
-	TRBJ2-5	TRBV6-5	-	CASSYSSPAGQETQYF	TGTGCCAGCAGTTACTCTAGCCCCGCGGGCCAAGAGACCCAGTACTTC
-	TRBJ1-5	TRBV30	-	CAWSVRGPGANQPQHF	TGTGCCTGGAGTGTACGGGGCCCAGGGGCCAATCAGCCCCAGCATTTT
-	TRBJ2-5	TRBV28	-	CASSLKRETQYF	TGTGCCAGCAGTTTAAAGAGGGAGACCCAGTACTTC
TRBD1	TRBJ1-6	TRBV7-2	-	CASSRDRGANSPLHF	TGTGCCAGCAGCAGGGACAGGGGAGCTAATTCACCCCTCCACTTT
-	TRBJ1-1	TRBV16	-	CASSQSRGGWGTEAFF	TGTGCCAGCAGCCAATCGAGGGGGGGATGGGGCACTGAAGCTTTCTTT
-	TRBJ2-2	TRBV7-9	-	CASSLLLGGNTGELFF	TGTGCCAGCAGCTTACTCTTGGGAGGGAACACCGGGGAGCTGTTTTTT
TRBD1	TRBJ2-6	TRBV6-1	few	CASSVPGTGRSGANVLTF	TGTGCCAGCAGTGTCCCCGGGACAGGTCGCTCTGGGGCCAACGTCCTGACTTTC
-	TRBJ1-1	TRBV21-1	-	CASSNKKGAQGTEAFF	TGTGCCAGCAGCAATAAGAAGGGGGCGCAGGGAACTGAAGCTTTCTTT
-	TRBJ2-2	TRBV29-1	-	CSVRRTGELFF	TGCAGCGTCAGGCGAACCGGGGAGCTGTTTTTT
TRBD1	TRBJ2-3	TRBV27	-	CASSFAGQGQGTQYF	TGTGCCAGCAGTTTTGCGGGACAGGGACAAGGTACGCAGTATTTT
TRBD2	TRBJ2-1	TRBV4-1	-	CASSLELAGGGEQFF	TGCGCCAGCAGCCTCGAACTAGCGGGAGGGGGCGAGCAGTTCTTC
-	TRBJ2-1	TRBV5-5	-	CASSPAGSRNEQFF	TGTGCCAGCAGCCCGGCGGGGAGTAGAAATGAGCAGTTCTTC
TRBD2	TRBJ2-1	TRBV19	-	CASSIDPSGSNEQFF	TGTGCCAGTAGTATAGATCCTAGCGGGAGCAATGAGCAGTTCTTC
-	TRBJ2-2	TRBV4-3	-	CASSQVRETGELFF	TGCGCCAGCAGCCAAGTGAGGGAGACCGGGGAGCTGTTTTTT
TRBD1	TRBJ1-1	TRBV4-3	few	CASSQDRTGRTEAFF	TGCGCCAGCAGCCAAGATAGGACAGGGAGGACTGAAGCTTTCTTT
TRBD2	TRBJ2-1	TRBV2	-	CASTGLAGPDNEQFF	TGTGCCTCCACGGGCCTAGCGGGCCCGGACAATGAGCAGTTCTTC
TRBD2	TRBJ2-1	TRBV4-3	-	CASSLFLGLAGTATGEQFF	TGCGCCAGCAGCCTCTTCCTAGGGCTAGCGGGAACTGCCACGGGTGAGCAGTTCTTC
-	TRBJ2-5	TRBV7-7	-	CASSPSGTQYF	TGTGCCAGCAGCCCATCGGGGACCCAGTACTTC
-	TRBJ2-5	TRBV5-1	-	CASSLEGYKEETQYF	TGCGCCAGCAGCTTGGAGGGGTACAAGGAGGAGACCCAGTACTTC
-	TRBJ2-6	TRBV4-1	-	CASSRAPMGANVLTF	TGCGCCAGCAGCCGGGCCCCCATGGGGGCCAACGTCCTGACTTTC
-	TRBJ1-2	TRBV12-2	-	CASRSTGGGRGYTF	TGTGCAAGTCGCTCCACGGGGGGTGGTCGAGGCTACACCTTC
-	TRBJ2-1	TRBV19	-	CASSTLFSQGSYNEQFF	TGTGCCAGTAGTACCCTTTTTAGCCAAGGCTCCTACAATGAGCAGTTCTTC
TRBD2	TRBJ2-1	TRBV7-2	-	CASTRGRRETHNEQFF	TGTGCCAGCACTAGGGGAAGGCGGGAGACCCACAATGAGCAGTTCTTC
TRBD2	TRBJ2-1	TRBV4-3	-	CASSQAGTSGRARNEQFF	TGCGCCAGCAGCCAGGCCGGGACTAGCGGGAGGGCCCGCAATGAGCAGTTCTTC
TRBD2	TRBJ2-1	TRBV30	-	CAWSETGTSGSNEQFF	TGTGCCTGGAGTGAAACCGGGACTAGCGGGAGCAATGAGCAGTTCTTC
TRBD2	TRBJ2-3	TRBV15	-	CATSRGGTRGQDTQYF	TGTGCCACCAGCAGAGGGGGGACTAGAGGCCAAGATACGCAGTATTTT
-	TRBJ2-5	TRBV7-2	-	CASRGDHQETQYF	TGTGCCAGCAGAGGGGATCATCAAGAGACCCAGTACTTC
TRBD1	TRBJ1-2	TRBV7-2	-	CASRAGGFYGYTF	TGTGCCAGCAGGGCAGGGGGATTTTATGGCTACACCTTC
-	TRBJ2-7	TRBV4-2	-	CASSRRWFPSYEQYF	TGTGCCAGCAGCCGGAGGTGGTTTCCATCCTACGAGCAGTACTTC
TRBD2	TRBJ2-3	TRBV9	-	CASSVGVGGLSTDTQYF	TGTGCCAGCAGCGTAGGAGTGGGAGGGCTGAGCACAGATACGCAGTATTTT
-	TRBJ2-3	TRBV7-2	-	CASSLTRTGTDTQYF	TGTGCCAGCAGTTTAACCCGGACTGGTACAGATACGCAGTATTTT
TRBD2	TRBJ2-7	TRBV28	-	CASNVASGPYEQYF	TGTGCCAGCAATGTGGCTAGCGGACCTTACGAGCAGTACTTC
TRBD1	TRBJ2-7	TRBV11-2	-	CASSLSPGTGSYEQYF	TGTGCCAGCAGCTTATCCCCCGGGACAGGGTCCTACGAGCAGTACTTC
-	TRBJ2-5	TRBV7-2	-	CASSFRLLGGAETQYF	TGTGCCAGCAGCTTCCGGCTACTAGGAGGGGCGGAGACCCAGTACTTC
TRBD1	TRBJ2-7	TRBV7-9	-	CASSTDRVHEQYF	TGTGCCAGCAGCACGGACAGGGTCCACGAGCAGTACTTC
TRBD1	TRBJ1-2	TRBV4-1	-	CASSQDGTGTGGCGYTF	TGCGCCAGCAGCCAAGATGGAACCGGGACAGGGGGCTGTGGCTACACCTTC
-	TRBJ1-2	TRBV7-9	-	CASSSGTLYGYTF	TGTGCCAGCAGCTCCGGGACACTCTATGGCTACACCTTC
-	TRBJ2-3	TRBV4-3	few	CASSQGGDTQYF	TGCGCCAGCAGCCAGGGAGGTGATACGCAGTATTTT
TRBD1	TRBJ1-5	TRBV19	-	CASSIEGGVNQPQHF	TGTGCCAGTAGTATAGAAGGGGGCGTCAATCAGCCCCAGCATTTT